Below are 14 T cell receptor beta chains sequenced from a single sample in a study of blood T cells in healthy people across ages. Next came a second PCR, run for about 6 to 11 cycles, which used a sample-barcoded 5' primer along with a J-beta primer mix. TCRdb passed the 5' RACE reads through MiXCR, listing each CDR3 protein once. The repertoire holds roughly 1.9 million distinct CDR3 sequences, with about 39% as singletons. The sequencing sample was made of blood. The receptor source for this set is a human donor in good health.

The rearrangement links TRBV5-1 to TRBJ2-4; D not resolved. The end of the DNA is better explained by TRBJ2-7, so the J call may be wrong. Germline V CDR1 and CDR2: SGHRS, YFSETQ. This CDR3 has 15 residues. The DNA of the CDR3 is TGCGCCAGCAGCTTGGTCGGACCTAAGGCCGACGAGCAGTACTTC. It specifies CASSLVGPKADEQYF.

The rearrangement links TRBV6-5 to TRBJ2-7; D remains ambiguous. The CDR3 sequence is 14 residues long. The V gene's germline CDR1 is MNHEY and CDR2 SVGAGI. Trimming stripped 2 bases from V and 4 bases from J, with 12 bases between. The CDR3 coding sequence is TGTGCCAGCAGTTACGGCCAAGCAGTGTACGAGCAGTACTTC. Translation: CASSYGQAVYEQYF.

This clonotype turned up a few times. The genes are TRBV29-1 and TRBJ2-1, with a weak D call TRBD1 (5 bases). This CDR3 has 15 residues. The V gene's germline CDR1 is SQVTM and CDR2 ANQGSEA. Trimming cost V 1 base and J 6 bases, with 16 bases left between them. CDR3 in amino acids: CSVEGFQGVGNEQFF. CDR3 nucleotides: TGCAGCGTTGAAGGGTTTCAAGGGGTCGGCAATGAGCAGTTCTTC.

This clonotype was counted a few times. The genes are TRBV15 and TRBJ2-7; 9 nucleotides match TRBD1. Trimming cost V 7 bases and J 3 bases; bases outside gene matches: 19. The CDR3 spans 18 residues. CDR1 and CDR2 from the germline V gene are LNHNV and YYDKDF (reference sequence). CDR3 sequence reads: CATIGNGAPGTGHYEQYF. Here the CDR3 DNA reads TGTGCCACCATTGGGAACGGGGCCCCGGGGACAGGGCACTACGAGCAGTACTTC.

V is TRBV29-1 and J is TRBJ2-5; D tentatively reads TRBD1 or TRBD2 (5 bases each). V lost 2 bases, J lost 2 bases, and 12 bases lay in between. Germline CDR1 and CDR2: SQVTM and ANQGSEA. The CDR3 runs 14 residues. This chain's CDR3 is CSVERGALQETQYF. The CDR3 DNA reads TGCAGCGTTGAAAGAGGGGCCCTACAAGAGACCCAGTACTTC.

This clonotype was seen only once. The J gene is TRBJ2-5, the V gene TRBV20-1, with 8 bases that match TRBD1. Germline V gene sequence: CDR1 DFQATT, CDR2 SNEGSKA (reference sequence). Trimming at V came to 2 bases and at J to 1 base, leaving 3 bases not matched to a gene. The CDR3 extends over 14 amino acids. The CDR3 here is CSARKGQAQETQYF. The CDR3 coding sequence is TGCAGTGCTAGAAAGGGACAGGCCCAAGAGACCCAGTACTTC.

V usage is TRBV5-1 and J usage is TRBJ2-5; 8 bases fit TRBD2. V was pared by 4 bases and J by 3 bases, with 8 bases of the junction left unmatched. The CDR3 runs 15 residues. Germline V gene lookup returns CDR1 SGHRS and CDR2 YFSETQ. DNA of the CDR3: TGCGCCAGCAGCCCCGCCGGGACTAGAGAAGAGACCCAGTACTTC. Translated, it gives CASSPAGTREETQYF. Full variable domain (rest looked up from reference TRBV5-1 and TRBJ2-5): KAGVTQTPRYLIKTRGQQVTLSCSPISGHRSVSWYQQTPGQGLQFLFEYFSETQRNKGNFPGRFSGRQFSNSRSEMNVSTLELGDSALYLCASSPAGTREETQYFGPGTRLLVL.

This clonotype was detected a few times. The V call is TRBV7-2, the J call TRBJ2-3; TRBD2 agrees at 10 bases. Germline V gives CDR1 SGHTA, CDR2 FQGNSA. The CDR3 contains 15 residues. J lost 6 bases, V lost 7 bases, and 10 bases had no gene match. CDR3: CASKPQRGGGDTQYF. CDR3 DNA: TGTGCCAGCAAGCCCCAGCGGGGGGGAGGGGATACGCAGTATTTT.

The chain couples TRBV7-2 to TRBJ2-5; possible D gene TRBD1, 5 bases. Matching the DNA end better, TRBJ2-7 makes the J call doubtful. The CDR3 runs 16 residues. Germline CDR1 SGHTA, CDR2 FQGNSA. As DNA, the CDR3 is TGTGCCAGCAGCTTAGCGTCGGGCAGGGCAGTCTACGAGCAGTACTTC. Protein: CASSLASGRAVYEQYF.

This clonotype has more than one count but fewer than ten. The genes are TRBV4-2 and TRBJ2-1; TRBD1 matches 11 bases. With V trimmed by 4 bases and J by 16 bases, 6 bases remained unmatched. There are 12 residues in the CDR3. The germline CDR1 and CDR2 sequences are LGHNA and YNFKEQ. CDR3 coding DNA: TGTGCCAGCAGCCCCCCGGACAGGGGGCCTTTCTTC. Its translation is CASSPPDRGPFF.

V is TRBV27 and J is TRBJ2-4; D is undetermined. Gene TRBJ2-7 matches the end of the DNA better, so the J call may be wrong. There are 13 residues in the CDR3. Germline V gene data show CDR1 as MNHEY and CDR2 as SMNVEV (reference sequence). The CDR3 coding sequence is TGTGCCAGCAGTTTAGCCCACTGCTACGAGCAGTACTTC. Translating it yields CASSLAHCYEQYF.

This chain links TRBV28 with TRBJ1-6; D not certain. V was pared by 5 bases and J by 8 bases, with 13 bases between. Germline loops: CDR1 MDHEN, CDR2 SYDVKM. The CDR3 covers 14 residues. As DNA, the CDR3 is TGTGCCAGCAGTGTACCGGGAGCCGATTCACCCCTCCACTTT. Protein: CASSVPGADSPLHF. The full variable domain, in which reference TRBV28 and TRBJ1-6 provide the parts outside the CDR3, is DVKVTQSSRYLVKRTGEKVFLECVQDMDHENMFWYRQDPGLGLRLIYFSYDVKMKEKGDIPEGYSVSREKKERFSLILESASTNQTSMYLCASSVPGADSPLHFGNGTRLTVT.

This clonotype turned up a few times. CDR3 amino acids: CASSRSGFGGEQYF. CDR3 sequence (DNA): TGTGCCAGCAGTAGATCAGGGTTTGGGGGCGAGCAGTACTTC. The chain carries TRBV6-5 and TRBJ2-5; D might be TRBD1 or TRBD2, each matching 5 bases. The DNA end is a closer match to TRBJ2-7, so the J assignment may be wrong. The germline gives CDR1 MNHEY, CDR2 SVGAGI. The CDR3 covers 14 residues.

This clonotype was seen more than once but under ten times. Sequence at one end of the junction differs from germline and may be a read error. This sequence joins TRBV11-3 and TRBJ1-2; D gene uncertain. This CDR3 contains 15 residues. Per germline, CDR1 SGHNT and CDR2 YENEEA. The CDR3 region is CAGSLGGSPYYGYTF. CDR3 coding DNA: TGTGCCGGCAGTCTTGGAGGCAGCCCCTACTATGGCTACACCTTC.